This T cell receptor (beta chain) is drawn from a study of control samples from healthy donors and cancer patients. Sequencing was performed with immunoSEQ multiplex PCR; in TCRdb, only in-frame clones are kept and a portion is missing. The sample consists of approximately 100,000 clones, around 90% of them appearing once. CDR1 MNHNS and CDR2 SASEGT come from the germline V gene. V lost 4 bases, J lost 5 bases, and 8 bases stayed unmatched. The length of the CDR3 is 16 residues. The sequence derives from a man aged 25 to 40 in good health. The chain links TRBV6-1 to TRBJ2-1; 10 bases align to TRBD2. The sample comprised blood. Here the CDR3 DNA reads TGTGCCAGCAGTGTGGGACTAGCGCTGACTAACAATGAGCAGTTCTTC. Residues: CASSVGLALTNNEQFF.